Presented here are 8 T cell receptor beta chains from one specimen sequenced in a study of blood T cell repertoires in COVID-19. Sequencing used immunoSEQ multiplex PCR; TCRdb keeps in-frame clones, though not all of them. The repertoire has about 210,000 clones, around 82% of them found once; the top ten carry about 12%. The sequenced material came from peripheral blood. Receptor source: a woman aged 40-49 years with acute or convalescent COVID-19.

A single count supports this clone. This sequence joins TRBV19 and TRBJ1-2; maybe TRBD1 (6 bases). CDR1 is LNHDA, CDR2 SQIVND, per germline (reference sequence). The CDR3 runs to 15 residues. V gave up 2 bases and J gave up 2 bases, with 12 bases separating them. The CDR3: CASSINRVGNYGYTF. CDR3 coding DNA: TGTGCCAGTAGTATAAACAGGGTTGGAAACTATGGCTACACCTTC.

V and J are TRBV4-1 and TRBJ1-6, with a weak D call TRBD1 (5 bases). Germline V gives CDR1 MGHRA, CDR2 YSYEKL. The CDR3 runs 15 residues. Deletions cut 0 bases from V and 8 bases from J, with 11 bases between. Written as DNA, the CDR3 is TGCGCCAGCAGCCAAGATGGAGCCAGGGATTCACCCCTCCACTTT. It specifies CASSQDGARDSPLHF.

In this sample, this clone turned up once. The CDR3 here is CASSQVTGRNSPLHF. The DNA for the CDR3 is TGTGCCAGCAGCCAAGTGACAGGGAGAAATTCACCCCTCCACTTT. J is TRBJ1-6 and V is TRBV3-1 (or the pseudogene TRBV3-2); 7 positions agree with TRBD1. Germline lookup yields CDR1 LGHDT and CDR2 YNNKEL (reference sequence). This CDR3 is built from 15 residues. With V trimmed by 1 base and J by 7 bases, 4 bases remained unmatched.

The chain links TRBV19 to TRBJ1-1; a weak D match, TRBD1 (6 bases). Germline values: CDR1 LNHDA, CDR2 SQIVND (reference sequence). This CDR3 is built from 13 residues. V was trimmed by 6 bases and J by 3 bases, leaving 11 bases between them. The CDR3 coding sequence is TGTGCCAGTAGCCTTAGGGGGTACACTGAAGCTTTCTTT. This sequence encodes CASSLRGYTEAFF.

The J gene is TRBJ2-5, the V gene TRBV7-2; tentatively, D is TRBD1 (6 bases). This CDR3 is built from 15 residues. V lost 2 bases to trimming and J lost 2 bases, with 12 bases between them. Germline V gene lookup returns CDR1 SGHTA and CDR2 FQGNSA. CDR3 sequence reads: CASSLLVGTQETQYF. CDR3 DNA sequence: TGTGCCAGCAGCTTATTAGTGGGGACACAAGAGACCCAGTACTTC. Complete variable domain (other parts from reference TRBV7-2 and TRBJ2-5): GAGVSQSPSNKVTEKGKDVELRCDPISGHTALYWYRQSLGQGLEFLIYFQGNSAPDKSGLPSDRFSAERTGGSVSTLTIQRTQQEDSAVYLCASSLLVGTQETQYFGPGTRLLVL.

This clone has a handful of counts. The rearrangement uses TRBV9 and TRBJ2-3; 7 bases are shared with TRBD2. The J segment lost 6 bases and the V segment lost 3 bases, leaving 13 bases of the junction unmatched. The germline gives CDR1 SGDLS, CDR2 YYNGEE. The CDR3 runs to 16 residues. This chain's CDR3 is CASSGGLSVGSDTQYF. CDR3 DNA sequence: TGTGCCAGCAGCGGGGGACTATCCGTAGGATCGGATACGCAGTATTTT.

This chain links TRBV27 with TRBJ2-1; 12 bases are shared with TRBD2. Per the germline V gene, CDR1 is MNHEY and CDR2 is SMNVEV (reference sequence). This CDR3 has 15 amino acids. Trimming removed 10 bases from V and 7 bases from J; junction bases left unmatched: 11. This CDR3 reads CATGLAGPLGNEQFF. The CDR3 region has the DNA TGTGCCACTGGACTAGCGGGACCTCTGGGGAATGAGCAGTTCTTC.

The chain couples TRBV4-3 to TRBJ1-1, with TRBD1 matching 7 bases. CDR3 size: 15 residues. With V trimmed by 1 base and J by 4 bases, 6 bases remained unmatched. Germline V gene lookup returns CDR1 LGHNA and CDR2 YSLEER. CDR3 loop: CASSQARQGVTEAFF. The CDR3 DNA sequence: TGCGCCAGCAGCCAAGCCAGACAGGGAGTCACTGAAGCTTTCTTT.